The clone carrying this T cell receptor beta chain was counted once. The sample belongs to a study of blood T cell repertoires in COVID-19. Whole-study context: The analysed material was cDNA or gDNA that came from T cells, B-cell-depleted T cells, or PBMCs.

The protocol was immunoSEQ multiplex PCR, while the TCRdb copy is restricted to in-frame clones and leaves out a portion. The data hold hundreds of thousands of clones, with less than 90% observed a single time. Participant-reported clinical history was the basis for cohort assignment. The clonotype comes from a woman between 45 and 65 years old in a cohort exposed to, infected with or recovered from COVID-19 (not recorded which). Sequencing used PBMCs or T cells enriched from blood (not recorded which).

CDR3 in amino acids: CASSLLWAGGTEAFF. CDR3 bases: TGCGCCAGCAGCTTGTTGTGGGCGGGGGGCACTGAAGCTTTCTTT. V gene TRBV5-1 combines with J gene TRBJ1-1; D is perhaps TRBD1 (5 bases). Trimming cost V 1 base and J 4 bases, with 14 bases left between them. Looked up from germline, CDR1 is SGHRS and CDR2 is YFSETQ. The CDR3 consists of 15 residues.